These T cell receptor beta chains were read from a single sample in a study of OX40 agonist ivuxolimab in advanced cancers. The data were produced by immunoSEQ multiplex PCR, yet TCRdb's version contains in-frame clones alone and is incomplete. The sample contains tens of thousands of clones, roughly 87% of which appear only once. The sample was CD4+ or CD8+ T cells sorted from blood, taken in a trial of the OX40 agonist ivuxolimab. The receptor source for this set is an adult with an advanced solid tumor such as melanoma, head and neck, liver or kidney cancer. CDR3s include the opening cysteine and the closing phenylalanine or tryptophan. D genes are given only for firm matches. Only some rows state a clone size, as once, few, many or a class for expanded clones.

V: TRBV14
size: .
D: .
J: TRBJ2-2
DNA: TGTGCCAGCAGCCAAGACAGCACCGGGGAGCTGTTTTTT
CDR3: CASSQDSTGELFF

V: TRBV7-9
size: .
D: .
J: TRBJ1-2
DNA: TGTGCCAGCAGCTTTGTGGGGATCTATAACTATGGCTACACCTTC
CDR3: CASSFVGIYNYGYTF

V: TRBV18
size: .
D: .
J: TRBJ1-4
DNA: TGTGCCAGCTCAAGGGGGGCGAGTAATGAAAAACTGTTTTTT
CDR3: CASSRGASNEKLFF

V: TRBV18
size: .
D: TRBD1
J: TRBJ1-1
DNA: TGTGCCAGCCTTCAAGGGGGCGCGGACACTGAAGCTTTCTTT
CDR3: CASLQGGADTEAFF

V: TRBV7-9
size: .
D: .
J: TRBJ1-2
DNA: TGTGCCAGCAGCCCCCTGGACGGGGACGGCTACACCTTC
CDR3: CASSPLDGDGYTF

V: TRBV10-3
size: .
D: TRBD1
J: TRBJ2-7
DNA: TGTGCCATCAGTGAGTTCAGGGGGTCCTACGAGCAGTACTTC
CDR3: CAISEFRGSYEQYF

V: TRBV30
size: .
D: .
J: TRBJ2-3
DNA: TGTGCCTGGAGTGTAATAGGGTTCGCCACAGATACGCAGTATTTT
CDR3: CAWSVIGFATDTQYF

V: TRBV19
size: once
D: TRBD1
J: TRBJ1-5
DNA: TGTGCCAGTACCTCAGGACAGGGGTATAGCAATCAGCCCCAGCATTTT
CDR3: CASTSGQGYSNQPQHF

V: TRBV18
size: .
D: .
J: TRBJ1-2
DNA: TGTGCCAGCTCACCGGGACAAAACTATGGCTACACCTTC
CDR3: CASSPGQNYGYTF

V: TRBV4-3
size: .
D: .
J: TRBJ2-1
DNA: TGCGCCAGCAGCTTTCACAGGGATCGCCTTGAGCAGTTCTTC
CDR3: CASSFHRDRLEQFF

V: TRBV19
size: .
D: .
J: TRBJ1-5
DNA: TGTGCCAGTACCCTAAGGGTGGCAGGGGTACTTAGCAATCAGCCCCAGCATTTT
CDR3: CASTLRVAGVLSNQPQHF

V: TRBV11-2
size: .
D: TRBD1
J: TRBJ1-6
DNA: TGTGCCAGCAGCTTTACAGGGGTTCTGACCCTCCACTTT
CDR3: CASSFTGVLTLHF

V: TRBV2
size: few
D: .
J: TRBJ1-1
DNA: TGTGCCAGGGTGACAGGAAATGAAGCTTTCTTT
CDR3: CARVTGNEAFF

V: TRBV6-6
size: .
D: TRBD1
J: TRBJ1-1
DNA: TGTGCCAGCAGTGGGACAGGGGTTGCGGGCACTGAAGCTTTCTTT
CDR3: CASSGTGVAGTEAFF

V: TRBV5-1
size: .
D: .
J: TRBJ2-1
DNA: TGCGCCAGCAGCTTGGGACTTTACAATGAGCAGTTCTTC
CDR3: CASSLGLYNEQFF

V: TRBV13
size: .
D: .
J: TRBJ2-5
DNA: TGTGCCAGCAGCTTAGAGGCCCGGACTGGATTGGCGGAGACCCAGTACTTC
CDR3: CASSLEARTGLAETQYF

V: TRBV15
size: once
D: .
J: TRBJ1-2
DNA: TGTGCCACCAGCGAGAGGGCACTTCCGGATGGCTACACCTTC
CDR3: CATSERALPDGYTF

V: TRBV6-1
size: .
D: .
J: TRBJ2-2
DNA: TGTGCCAGCCGGAGCGGGTTGAACACCGGGGAGCTGTTTTTT
CDR3: CASRSGLNTGELFF

V: TRBV29-1
size: .
D: .
J: TRBJ2-3
DNA: TGCAGCGTTGATGAGGGAGGAGATACGCAGTATTTT
CDR3: CSVDEGGDTQYF

V: TRBV14
size: .
D: .
J: TRBJ1-1
DNA: TGTGCCAGCAGCCAAGGGTTAACAGCCTCCAGAGGGACTGAAGCTTTCTTT
CDR3: CASSQGLTASRGTEAFF

V: TRBV28
size: .
D: .
J: TRBJ2-1
DNA: TGTGCCAGCAGTCCCTCCGGGCAGTCCTCCTACAATGAGCAGTTCTTC
CDR3: CASSPSGQSSYNEQFF

V: TRBV12-5
size: .
D: TRBD2
J: TRBJ2-3
DNA: TGTGCTAGTGGTTTAATGGCGGGACTAGCGGGACGAGATACGCAGTATTTT
CDR3: CASGLMAGLAGRDTQYF

V: TRBV20-1
size: .
D: .
J: TRBJ2-7
DNA: TGCAGTGCTAGTCTAGGGAACGAGCAGTACTTC
CDR3: CSASLGNEQYF

V: TRBV4-2
size: .
D: TRBD2
J: TRBJ2-7
DNA: TGTGCCAGCAGCCAATCGTCAGCGGGAGGGGCCAACTACGAGCAGTACTTC
CDR3: CASSQSSAGGANYEQYF

V: TRBV6-1
size: once
D: .
J: TRBJ2-1
DNA: TGTGCCAGCAGTGCCCAGGACAATGAGCAGTTCTTC
CDR3: CASSAQDNEQFF

V: TRBV5-6
size: .
D: TRBD1
J: TRBJ1-1
DNA: TGTGCCAGCAGCGAACCGGGACAGGGGGCTGAGAACACTGAAGCTTTCTTT
CDR3: CASSEPGQGAENTEAFF

V: TRBV4-3
size: .
D: .
J: TRBJ1-1
DNA: TGCGCCAGCAGCCGGGGGCCGGGGACTGAAGCTTTCTTT
CDR3: CASSRGPGTEAFF

V: TRBV19
size: .
D: TRBD2
J: TRBJ2-1
DNA: TGTGCCAGTAGTATGCAGCGGGAGCGACCCTACAATGAGCAGTTCTTC
CDR3: CASSMQRERPYNEQFF

V: TRBV7-9
size: .
D: .
J: TRBJ2-7
DNA: TGTGCCAGCAGCTTACGGCGCGGAGGAACGAGACAAGAAACTTCCGAGCAGTACTTC
CDR3: CASSLRRGGTRQETSEQYF

V: TRBV9
size: few
D: .
J: TRBJ1-2
DNA: TGTGCCAGCAGCGATAACTATGGCTACACCTTC
CDR3: CASSDNYGYTF

V: TRBV29-1
size: .
D: .
J: TRBJ1-1
DNA: TGCAGCGTCCCGGGGCAGGGAGGGGGTGAAGCTTTCTTT
CDR3: CSVPGQGGGEAFF

V: TRBV20-1
size: few
D: .
J: TRBJ1-1
DNA: TGCAGTGCTAGAGATTATAAGGTAGCTTTCTTT
CDR3: CSARDYKVAFF